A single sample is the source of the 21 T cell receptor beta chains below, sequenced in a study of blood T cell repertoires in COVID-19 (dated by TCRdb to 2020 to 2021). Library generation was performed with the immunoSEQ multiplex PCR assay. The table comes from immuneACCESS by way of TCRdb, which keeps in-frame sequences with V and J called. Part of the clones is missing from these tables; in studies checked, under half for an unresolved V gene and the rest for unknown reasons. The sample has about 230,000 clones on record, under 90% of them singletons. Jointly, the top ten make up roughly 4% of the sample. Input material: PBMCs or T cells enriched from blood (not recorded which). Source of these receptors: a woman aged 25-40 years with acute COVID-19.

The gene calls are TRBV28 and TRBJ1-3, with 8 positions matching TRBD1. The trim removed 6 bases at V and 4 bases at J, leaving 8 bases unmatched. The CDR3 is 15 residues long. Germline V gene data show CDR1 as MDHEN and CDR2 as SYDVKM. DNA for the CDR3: TGTGCCAGCAGAAACCAGGGGGCGCAAGGAAACACCATATATTTT. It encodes CASRNQGAQGNTIYF.

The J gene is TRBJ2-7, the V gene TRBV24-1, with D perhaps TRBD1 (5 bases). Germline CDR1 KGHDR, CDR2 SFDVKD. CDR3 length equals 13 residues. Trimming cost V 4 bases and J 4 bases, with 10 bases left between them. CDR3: CATSDSHRYEQYF. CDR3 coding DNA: TGTGCCACCAGTGACTCTCACAGGTACGAGCAGTACTTC.

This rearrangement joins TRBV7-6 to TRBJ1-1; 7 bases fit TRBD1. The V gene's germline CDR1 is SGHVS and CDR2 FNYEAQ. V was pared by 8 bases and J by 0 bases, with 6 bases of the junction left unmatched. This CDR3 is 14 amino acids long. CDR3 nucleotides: TGTGCCAGCTGGAAGGGGGCGCTGAACACTGAAGCTTTCTTT. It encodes CASWKGALNTEAFF. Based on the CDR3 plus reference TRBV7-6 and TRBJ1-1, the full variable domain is GAGVSQSPRYKVTKRGQDVALRCDPISGHVSLYWYRQALGQGPEFLTYFNYEAQQDKSGLPNDRFSAERPEGSISTLTIQRTEQRDSAMYRCASWKGALNTEAFFGQGTRLTVV.

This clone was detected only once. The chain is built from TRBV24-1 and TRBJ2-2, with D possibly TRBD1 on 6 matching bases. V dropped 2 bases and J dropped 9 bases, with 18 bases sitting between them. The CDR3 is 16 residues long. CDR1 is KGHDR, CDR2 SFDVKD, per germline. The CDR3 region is CATSDSVRRGLRELFF. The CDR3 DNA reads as TGTGCCACCAGTGATTCGGTACGCAGGGGTCTAAGGGAGCTGTTTTTT.

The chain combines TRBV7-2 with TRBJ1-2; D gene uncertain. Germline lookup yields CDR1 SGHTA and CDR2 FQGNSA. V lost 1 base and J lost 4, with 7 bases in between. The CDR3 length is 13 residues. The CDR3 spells CASSLGGLYGYTF. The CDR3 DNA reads TGTGCCAGCAGCTTAGGCGGACTCTATGGCTACACCTTC.

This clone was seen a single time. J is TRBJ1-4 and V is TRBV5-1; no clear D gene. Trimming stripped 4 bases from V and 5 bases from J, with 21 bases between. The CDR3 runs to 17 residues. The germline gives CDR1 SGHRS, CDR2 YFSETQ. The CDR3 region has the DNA TGCGCCAGCAGCAGCCGGGCCGCGGCGGGCCTCAATGAAAAACTGTTTTTT. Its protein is CASSSRAAAGLNEKLFF.

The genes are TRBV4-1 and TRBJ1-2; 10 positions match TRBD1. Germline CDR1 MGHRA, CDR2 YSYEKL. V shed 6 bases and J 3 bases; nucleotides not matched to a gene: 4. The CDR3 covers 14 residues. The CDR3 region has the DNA TGCGCCAGCAGGTTCGGGACAGGGGACTATGGCTACACCTTC. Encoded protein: CASRFGTGDYGYTF.

CDR3 protein: CASSWGQVYTQYF. The CDR3 nucleotides are TGTGCCAGCAGCTGGGGACAGGTCTATACGCAGTATTTT. J is TRBJ2-3 and V is TRBV5-6; 8 positions match TRBD1. Per germline, CDR1 SGHDT and CDR2 YYEEEE. V was pared by 3 bases and J by 7 bases, with 4 bases of the junction left unmatched. This CDR3 is 13 amino acids long.

CDR3 amino acids: CASSSFGGRTEAFF. CDR3 sequence (DNA): TGTGCCAGCAGCTCCTTCGGAGGGAGGACTGAAGCTTTCTTT. The chain uses TRBV5-4 and TRBJ1-1; no firm D call. Germline CDR1 is SGHNT and CDR2 is YYREEE (reference sequence). This CDR3 is 14 amino acids long. The ends were cut back, 3 bases at V and 5 bases at J, with 14 bases in the middle.

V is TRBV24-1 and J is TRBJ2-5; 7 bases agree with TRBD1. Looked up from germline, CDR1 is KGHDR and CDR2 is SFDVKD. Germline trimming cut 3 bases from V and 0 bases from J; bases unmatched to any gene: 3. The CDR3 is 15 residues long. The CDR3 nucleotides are TGTGCCACCAGTGATGGGACAGCTTACCAAGAGACCCAGTACTTC. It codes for CATSDGTAYQETQYF.

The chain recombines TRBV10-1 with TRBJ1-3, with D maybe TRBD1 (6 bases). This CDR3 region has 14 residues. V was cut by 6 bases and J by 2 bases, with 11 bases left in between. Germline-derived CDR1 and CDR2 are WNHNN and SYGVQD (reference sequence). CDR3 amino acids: CASSSAGAGNTIYF. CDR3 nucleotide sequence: TGCGCCAGCAGCTCGGCAGGGGCTGGAAACACCATATATTTT.

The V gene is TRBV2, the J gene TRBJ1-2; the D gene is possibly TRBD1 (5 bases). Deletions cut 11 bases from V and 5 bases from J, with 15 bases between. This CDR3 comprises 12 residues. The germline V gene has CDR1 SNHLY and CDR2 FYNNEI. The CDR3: CAGQWRGYGYTF. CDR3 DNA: TGTGCCGGTCAGTGGAGGGGTTATGGCTACACCTTC.

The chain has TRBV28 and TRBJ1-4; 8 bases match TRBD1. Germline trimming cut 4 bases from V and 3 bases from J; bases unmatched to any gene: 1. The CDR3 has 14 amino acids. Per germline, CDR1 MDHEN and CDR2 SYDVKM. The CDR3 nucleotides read TGTGCCAGCAGTTCAGGGGGCCCTAATGAAAAACTGTTTTTT. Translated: CASSSGGPNEKLFF. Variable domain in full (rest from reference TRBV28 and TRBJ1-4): DVKVTQSSRYLVKRTGEKVFLECVQDMDHENMFWYRQDPGLGLRLIYFSYDVKMKEKGDIPEGYSVSREKKERFSLILESASTNQTSMYLCASSSGGPNEKLFFGSGTQLSVL.

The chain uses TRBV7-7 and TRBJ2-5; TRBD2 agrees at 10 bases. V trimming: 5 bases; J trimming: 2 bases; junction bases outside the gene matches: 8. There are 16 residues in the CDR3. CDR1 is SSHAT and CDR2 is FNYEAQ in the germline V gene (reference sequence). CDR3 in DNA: TGTGCCAGCAGCATTGGACTAGCGGTCGAGCAAGAGACCCAGTACTTC. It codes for CASSIGLAVEQETQYF. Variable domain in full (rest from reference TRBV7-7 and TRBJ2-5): GAGVSQSPRYKVTKRGQDVTLRCDPISSHATLYWYQQALGQGPEFLTYFNYEAQPDKSGLPSDRFSAERPEGSISTLTIQRTEQRDSAMYRCASSIGLAVEQETQYFGPGTRLLVL.

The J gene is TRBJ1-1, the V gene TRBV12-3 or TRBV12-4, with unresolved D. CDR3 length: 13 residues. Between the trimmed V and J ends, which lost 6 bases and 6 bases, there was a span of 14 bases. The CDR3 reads CASSQSGGSEAFF. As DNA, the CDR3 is TGTGCCAGCAGCCAATCTGGAGGATCTGAAGCTTTCTTT.

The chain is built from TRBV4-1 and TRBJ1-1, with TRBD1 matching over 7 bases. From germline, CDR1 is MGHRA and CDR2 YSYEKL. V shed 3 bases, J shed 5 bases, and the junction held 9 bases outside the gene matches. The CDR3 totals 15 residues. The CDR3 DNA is TGCGCCAGCAGCCACCCAAGGGGGCAAAGGACTGAAGCTTTCTTT. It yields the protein CASSHPRGQRTEAFF.

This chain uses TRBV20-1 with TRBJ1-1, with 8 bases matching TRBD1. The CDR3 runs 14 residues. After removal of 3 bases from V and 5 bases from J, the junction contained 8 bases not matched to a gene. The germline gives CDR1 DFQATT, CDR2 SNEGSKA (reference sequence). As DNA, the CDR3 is TGCAGTGCTAGTTCCGGACAGGGCCGGACTGAAGCTTTCTTT. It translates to CSASSGQGRTEAFF.

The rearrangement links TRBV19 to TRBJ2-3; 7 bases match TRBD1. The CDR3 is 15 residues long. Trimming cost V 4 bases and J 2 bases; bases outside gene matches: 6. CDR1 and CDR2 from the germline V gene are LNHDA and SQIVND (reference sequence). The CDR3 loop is CASSNGQAYTDTQYF. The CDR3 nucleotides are TGTGCCAGTAGTAACGGACAGGCTTACACAGATACGCAGTATTTT.

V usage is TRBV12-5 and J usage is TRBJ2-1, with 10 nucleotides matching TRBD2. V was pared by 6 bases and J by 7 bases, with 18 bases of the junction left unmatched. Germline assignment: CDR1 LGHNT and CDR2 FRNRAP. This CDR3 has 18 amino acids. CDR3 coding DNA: TGTGCTAGTGGCTACACGACATATAGCGGGGGGTTGAGGAATGAGCAGTTCTTC. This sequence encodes CASGYTTYSGGLRNEQFF.

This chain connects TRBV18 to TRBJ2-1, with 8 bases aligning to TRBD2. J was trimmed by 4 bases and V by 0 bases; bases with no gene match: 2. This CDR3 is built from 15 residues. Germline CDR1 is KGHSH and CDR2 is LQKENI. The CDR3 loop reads CASSPPAGGYNEQFF. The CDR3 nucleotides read TGTGCCAGCTCACCACCGGCGGGGGGTTACAATGAGCAGTTCTTC. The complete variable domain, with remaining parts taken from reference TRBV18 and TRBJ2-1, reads NAGVMQNPRHLVRRRGQEARLRCSPMKGHSHVYWYRQLPEEGLKFMVYLQKENIIDESGMPKERFSAEFPKEGPSILRIQQVVRGDSAAYFCASSPPAGGYNEQFFGPGTRLTVL.

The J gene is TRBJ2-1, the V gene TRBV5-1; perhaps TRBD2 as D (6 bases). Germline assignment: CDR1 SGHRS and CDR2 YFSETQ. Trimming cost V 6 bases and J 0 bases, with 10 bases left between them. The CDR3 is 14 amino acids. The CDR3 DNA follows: TGCGCCAGCACCGGAGGGAGCTCCTACAATGAGCAGTTCTTC. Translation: CASTGGSSYNEQFF.